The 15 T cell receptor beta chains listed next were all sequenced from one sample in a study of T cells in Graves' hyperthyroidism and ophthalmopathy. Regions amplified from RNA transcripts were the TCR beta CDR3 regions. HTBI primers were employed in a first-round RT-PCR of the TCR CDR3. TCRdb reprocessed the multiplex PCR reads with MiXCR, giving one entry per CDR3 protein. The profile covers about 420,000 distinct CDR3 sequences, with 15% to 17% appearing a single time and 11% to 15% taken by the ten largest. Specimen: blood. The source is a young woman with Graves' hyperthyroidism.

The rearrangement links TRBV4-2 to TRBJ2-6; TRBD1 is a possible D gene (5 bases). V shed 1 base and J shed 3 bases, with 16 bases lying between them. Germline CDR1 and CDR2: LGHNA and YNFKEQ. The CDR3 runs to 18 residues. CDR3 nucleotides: TGTGCCAGCAGCCAAGTAATCCAGGGTACGATTGGGGCCAACGTCCTGACTTTC. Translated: CASSQVIQGTIGANVLTF.

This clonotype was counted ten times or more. The CDR3 is CASSLTAAFSSYEQYF. The DNA for the CDR3 is TGTGCCAGCAGCTTAACGGCCGCGTTCTCATCCTACGAGCAGTACTTC. The J gene is TRBJ2-7, the V gene TRBV7-6, with no clear D. The germline V gene encodes CDR1 SGHVS and CDR2 FNYEAQ. Trimming took 2 bases from V and 1 from J, leaving 15 bases between them. This CDR3 region has 16 residues.

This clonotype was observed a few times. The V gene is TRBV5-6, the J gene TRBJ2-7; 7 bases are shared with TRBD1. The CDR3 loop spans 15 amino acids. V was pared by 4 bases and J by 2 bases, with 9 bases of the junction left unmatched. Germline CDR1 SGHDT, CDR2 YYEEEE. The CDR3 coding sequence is TGTGCCAGCAGCCGCCCAGGGGGTGGGCCCTACGAGCAGTACTTC. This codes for CASSRPGGGPYEQYF.

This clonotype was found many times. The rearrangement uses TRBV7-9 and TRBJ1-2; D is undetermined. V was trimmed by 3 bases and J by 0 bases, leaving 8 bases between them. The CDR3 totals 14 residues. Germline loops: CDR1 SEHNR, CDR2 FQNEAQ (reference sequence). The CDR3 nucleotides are TGTGCCAGCAGCTTGGCAGCAGCTAACTATGGCTACACCTTC. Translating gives CASSLAAANYGYTF.

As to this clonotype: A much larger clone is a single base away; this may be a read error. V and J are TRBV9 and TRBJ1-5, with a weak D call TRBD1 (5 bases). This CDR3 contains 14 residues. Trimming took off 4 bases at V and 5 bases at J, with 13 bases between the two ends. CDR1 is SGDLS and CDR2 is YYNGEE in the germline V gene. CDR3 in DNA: TGTGCCAGCAGCCCCGACGGGGGGGATCAGCCCCAGCATTTT. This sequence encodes CASSPDGGDQPQHF. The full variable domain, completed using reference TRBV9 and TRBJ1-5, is DSGVTQTPKHLITATGQRVTLRCSPRSGDLSVYWYQQSLDQGLQFLIQYYNGEERAKGNILERFSAQQFPDLHSELNLSSLELGDSALYFCASSPDGGDQPQHFGDGTRLSIL.

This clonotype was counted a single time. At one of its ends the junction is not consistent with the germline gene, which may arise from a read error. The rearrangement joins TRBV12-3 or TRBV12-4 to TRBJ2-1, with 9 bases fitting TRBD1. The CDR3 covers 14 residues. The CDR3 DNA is TGTGCCAGCGGTTTGGGACAGGGTTACAATGAGCAGTTCTTC. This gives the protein CASGLGQGYNEQFF.

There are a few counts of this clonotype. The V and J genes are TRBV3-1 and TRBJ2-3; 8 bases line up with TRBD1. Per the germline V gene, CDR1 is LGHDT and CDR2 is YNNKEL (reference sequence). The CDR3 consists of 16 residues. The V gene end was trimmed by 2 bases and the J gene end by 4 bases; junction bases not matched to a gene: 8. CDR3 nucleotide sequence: TGTGCCAGCAGCCAAAACAGGGGGTCTGGCGCAGATACGCAGTATTTT. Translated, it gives CASSQNRGSGADTQYF.

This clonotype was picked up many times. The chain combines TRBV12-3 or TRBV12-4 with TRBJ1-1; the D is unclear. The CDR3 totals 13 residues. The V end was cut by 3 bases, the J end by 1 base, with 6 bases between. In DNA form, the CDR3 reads TGTGCCAGCAGTTTCGGCGGGAACACTGAAGCTTTCTTT. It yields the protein CASSFGGNTEAFF.

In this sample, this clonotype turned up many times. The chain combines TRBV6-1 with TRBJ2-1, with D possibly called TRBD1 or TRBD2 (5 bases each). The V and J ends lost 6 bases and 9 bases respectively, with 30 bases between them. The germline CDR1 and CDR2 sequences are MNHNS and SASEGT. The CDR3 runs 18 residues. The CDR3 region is CASSPTGTFLAKSSEQFF. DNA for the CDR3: TGTGCCAGCAGCCCTACCGGGACGTTCCTCGCTAAATCGAGTGAGCAGTTCTTC.

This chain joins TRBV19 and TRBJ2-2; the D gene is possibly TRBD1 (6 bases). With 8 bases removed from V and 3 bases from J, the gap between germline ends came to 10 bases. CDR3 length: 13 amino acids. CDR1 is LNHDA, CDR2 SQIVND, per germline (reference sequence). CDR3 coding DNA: TGTGCCAGTTGGACAGCCGACACCGGGGAGCTGTTTTTT. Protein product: CASWTADTGELFF.

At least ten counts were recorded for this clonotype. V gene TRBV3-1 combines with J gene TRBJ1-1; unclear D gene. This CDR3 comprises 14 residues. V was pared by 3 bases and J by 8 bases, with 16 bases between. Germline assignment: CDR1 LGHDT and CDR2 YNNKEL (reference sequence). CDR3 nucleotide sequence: TGTGCCAGCAGCCAGGCTTCGCGGGCAGCCGAAGCTTTCTTT. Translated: CASSQASRAAEAFF.

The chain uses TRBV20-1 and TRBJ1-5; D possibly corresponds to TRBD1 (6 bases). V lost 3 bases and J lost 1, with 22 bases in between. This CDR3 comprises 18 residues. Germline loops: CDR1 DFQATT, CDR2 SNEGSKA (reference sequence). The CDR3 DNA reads TGCAGTGCTAGGACAGGCCATGGTAGACAGGCGAGCAATCAGCCCCAGCATTTT. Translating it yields CSARTGHGRQASNQPQHF.

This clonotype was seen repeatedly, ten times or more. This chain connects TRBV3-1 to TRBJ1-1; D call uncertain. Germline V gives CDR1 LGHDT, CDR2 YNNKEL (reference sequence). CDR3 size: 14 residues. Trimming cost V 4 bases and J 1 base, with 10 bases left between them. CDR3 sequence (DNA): TGTGCCAGCAGCCTTATCCTCGGGAACACTGAAGCTTTCTTT. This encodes CASSLILGNTEAFF.

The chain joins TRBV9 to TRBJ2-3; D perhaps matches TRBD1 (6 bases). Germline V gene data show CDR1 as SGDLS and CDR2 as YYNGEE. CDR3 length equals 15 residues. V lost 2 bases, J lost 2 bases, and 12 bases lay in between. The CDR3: CASSVTRQATDTQYF. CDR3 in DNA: TGTGCCAGCAGCGTCACCCGACAGGCCACAGATACGCAGTATTTT.

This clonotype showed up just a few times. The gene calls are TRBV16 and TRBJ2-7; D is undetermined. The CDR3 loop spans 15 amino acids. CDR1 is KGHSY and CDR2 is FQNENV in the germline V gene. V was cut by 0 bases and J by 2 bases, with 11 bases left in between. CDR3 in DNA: TGTGCCAGCAGCCAATCCAGGTCAGGAGCCTACGAGCAGTACTTC. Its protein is CASSQSRSGAYEQYF.